The source of this TCR beta chain is a study of blood T cells in healthy people across ages. The authors ran a second PCR of roughly 6 to 11 cycles using a sample-barcoded 5' primer and a J-beta primer mix. Per-sample output comprised a minimum of 2.5 million paired-end reads containing CDR3. MiXCR, run by TCRdb on the 5' RACE reads, gives a single entry per CDR3 protein. This sample has more than 650,000 distinct CDR3 sequences, with roughly 53% found just once. The sample, about 10 milliliters of peripheral blood, was drawn from each donor. Total RNA was extracted at no less than 5.5 micrograms per sample. Input material: blood. The origin of this receptor is an elderly man in good health.

CDR3 sequence reads: CAGSKAGGHNEQFF. For the CDR3, the DNA is TGTGCCGGCTCCAAAGCGGGAGGGCACAATGAGCAGTTCTTC. The rearrangement links TRBV3-1 to TRBJ2-1; 10 bases align to TRBD2. This CDR3 region has 14 residues. Trimming took 11 bases from V and 5 from J; bases not matched to a gene: 9. CDR1 and CDR2 from the germline V gene are LGHDT and YNNKEL (reference sequence).